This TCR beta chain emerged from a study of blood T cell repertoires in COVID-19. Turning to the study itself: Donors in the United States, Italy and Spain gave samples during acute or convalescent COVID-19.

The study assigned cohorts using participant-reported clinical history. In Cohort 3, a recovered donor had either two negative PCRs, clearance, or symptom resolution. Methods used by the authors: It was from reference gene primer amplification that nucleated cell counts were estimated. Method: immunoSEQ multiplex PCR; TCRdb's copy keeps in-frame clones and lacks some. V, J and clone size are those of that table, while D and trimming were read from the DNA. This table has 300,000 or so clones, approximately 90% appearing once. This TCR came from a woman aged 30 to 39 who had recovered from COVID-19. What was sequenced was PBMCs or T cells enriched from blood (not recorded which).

CDR3 coding DNA: TGCGCCAGCAGCTCGACAGACACCGGGGAGCTGTTTTTT. Translation: CASSSTDTGELFF. V is TRBV5-1 and J is TRBJ2-2; TRBD1 is a possible D gene (5 bases). This CDR3 contains 13 residues. V was clipped by 3 bases and J by 3 bases, with 6 bases between them. CDR1 SGHRS and CDR2 YFSETQ come from the germline V gene.